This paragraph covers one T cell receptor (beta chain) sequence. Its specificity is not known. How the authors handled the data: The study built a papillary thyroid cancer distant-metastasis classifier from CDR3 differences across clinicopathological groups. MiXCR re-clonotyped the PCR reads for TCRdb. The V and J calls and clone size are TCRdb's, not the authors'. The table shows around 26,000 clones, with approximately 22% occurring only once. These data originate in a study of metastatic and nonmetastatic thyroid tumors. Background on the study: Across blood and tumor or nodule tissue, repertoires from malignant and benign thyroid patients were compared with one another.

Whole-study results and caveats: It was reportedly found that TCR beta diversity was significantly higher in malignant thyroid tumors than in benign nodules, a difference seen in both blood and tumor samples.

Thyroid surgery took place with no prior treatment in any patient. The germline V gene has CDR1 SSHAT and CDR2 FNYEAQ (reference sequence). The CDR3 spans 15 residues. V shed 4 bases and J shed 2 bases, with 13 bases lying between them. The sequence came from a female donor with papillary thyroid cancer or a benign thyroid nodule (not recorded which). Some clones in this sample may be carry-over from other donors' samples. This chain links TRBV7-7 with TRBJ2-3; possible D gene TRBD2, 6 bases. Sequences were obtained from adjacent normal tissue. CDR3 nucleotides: TGTGCCAGCAGCTCAACGGGAGTCCCCACAGATACGCAGTATTTT. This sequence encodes CASSSTGVPTDTQYF.